Listed below are T cell receptor beta chains from one sample, sequenced in a study of vaccination and CD4 T cells after COVID-19. TCRdb passed the PCR reads through MiXCR, listing each CDR3 protein once. The sample yields fewer than 20,000 distinct CDR3 sequences, roughly 60% seen once. Sequences were derived from CD4+ T cells from blood, sampled before SARS-CoV-2 vaccination. The receptors were sampled from a human donor who had recovered from COVID-19. Both conserved end residues are trimmed from each CDR3. The order of the fields is J gene, V gene, CDR3 protein.

j_call: TRBJ2-3
v_call: TRBV20-1
cdr3_aa: SAPTSGRVTDTQY

j_call: TRBJ1-3
v_call: TRBV7-2
cdr3_aa: ASSLASSGNTIY

j_call: TRBJ2-5
v_call: TRBV7-9
cdr3_aa: ASSAESTQY

j_call: TRBJ2-3
v_call: TRBV5-1
cdr3_aa: ASSLGQADTQY

j_call: TRBJ2-7
v_call: TRBV28
cdr3_aa: ASNLDTSYEQY

j_call: TRBJ2-7
v_call: TRBV4-2
cdr3_aa: ASSQPLASGRVYEQY

j_call: TRBJ2-7
v_call: TRBV15
cdr3_aa: ATSRGRGQSYEQY

j_call: TRBJ1-5
v_call: TRBV2
cdr3_aa: ASSDLSGNQPQH

j_call: TRBJ1-4
v_call: TRBV28
cdr3_aa: ASSLWGASEKLF

j_call: TRBJ2-7
v_call: TRBV2
cdr3_aa: ASSEFLGSASEQY

j_call: TRBJ1-6
v_call: TRBV7-8
cdr3_aa: ASSLGDGLRNSPLH

j_call: TRBJ2-2
v_call: TRBV20-1
cdr3_aa: SANDEAPSHTGELF

j_call: TRBJ2-7
v_call: TRBV7-9
cdr3_aa: ASSDRGLYEQY

j_call: TRBJ1-1
v_call: TRBV10-2
cdr3_aa: ASRAGPSNTEAF

j_call: TRBJ1-3
v_call: TRBV19
cdr3_aa: ASRLQGNGNTIY

j_call: TRBJ2-7
v_call: TRBV20-1
cdr3_aa: SARAPLVTEQY

j_call: TRBJ2-6
v_call: TRBV11-2
cdr3_aa: ASSLYRAGANVLT

j_call: TRBJ2-2
v_call: TRBV6-1
cdr3_aa: ASGGQGGTGELF

j_call: TRBJ2-7
v_call: TRBV20-1
cdr3_aa: SARMGGTYEQY

j_call: TRBJ1-2
v_call: TRBV4-1
cdr3_aa: ASSQPLRASYGYT

j_call: TRBJ2-5
v_call: TRBV2
cdr3_aa: ASSRQGQETQY

j_call: TRBJ1-5
v_call: TRBV6-1
cdr3_aa: ASSEGALPQH

j_call: TRBJ1-1
v_call: TRBV29-1
cdr3_aa: SGYKTGNTEAF

j_call: TRBJ2-2
v_call: TRBV6-1
cdr3_aa: ASRTNAGELF

j_call: TRBJ1-5
v_call: TRBV6-2/TRBV6-3
cdr3_aa: ASSYDGRRGNQPQH

j_call: TRBJ2-4
v_call: TRBV7-2
cdr3_aa: ASSLPGENIQY

j_call: TRBJ2-7
v_call: TRBV30
cdr3_aa: AWSVKGLQY

j_call: TRBJ2-5
v_call: TRBV7-3
cdr3_aa: ASSLDGSKETQY

j_call: TRBJ2-3
v_call: TRBV6-4
cdr3_aa: ASSVGEADTQY

j_call: TRBJ2-7
v_call: TRBV2
cdr3_aa: ASSQGLAAYEQY

j_call: TRBJ1-6
v_call: TRBV2
cdr3_aa: ASSEQGESPLH

j_call: TRBJ1-6
v_call: TRBV30
cdr3_aa: AWSTGISYNSPLH

j_call: TRBJ2-4
v_call: TRBV19
cdr3_aa: ASSIRGRGNIQY